This TCR beta chain was sequenced in a study of T cell responses to AZD1222 COVID-19 vaccine. Overall study findings and caveats: Mapped onto spike, vaccine-associated CD4 TCRs spanned it and were dominant at 160-218 and 743-854. Epitopes outside B.1.351 and B.1.1.7 mutated regions reportedly drew nearly half of spike TCRs. Repertoires in all cases were sampled only once the peak T cell response had passed.

Sequenced by immunoSEQ multiplex PCR; TCRdb stores in-frame clones only, minus some. The data contain roughly 150,000 clones, roughly 92% of them seen just once; the ten biggest clones take up 4.5% to 5.5%. Turning to this clone: Its matching antigen is unknown.

Germline-derived CDR1 and CDR2 are SGHTS and YDEGEE. This CDR3 spans 10 amino acids. Trimming took off 0 bases at V and 14 bases at J, with 3 bases between the two ends. Samples with a second dose at about 4 or about 12 weeks were pooled together. The chain combines TRBV5-8 with TRBJ1-6; D is undetermined. The receptor was isolated from an adult who received the AZD1222 COVID-19 vaccine. This specimen was peripheral blood, taken 28 days after the second AZD1222 dose. This chain's CDR3 is CASSLVTLHF. The CDR3 DNA follows: TGTGCCAGCAGCTTGGTCACCCTCCACTTT.